The 10 T cell receptor beta chains presented below share a single source sample, sequenced in a study of cytomegalovirus exposure and HLA in healthy donors. The PCR ran on 60 Vbeta and 13 Jbeta primers. Sequenced by immunoSEQ multiplex PCR; TCRdb stores in-frame clones only, minus some. Of roughly 93,000 clones listed, more than 75% are singletons. Sequenced material: PBMCs. Receptors originate from a human donor in good health.

The chain carries TRBV7-2 and TRBJ1-4, with D unresolved. The germline V gene has CDR1 SGHTA and CDR2 FQGNSA. CDR3 length: 13 amino acids. Trimming stripped 5 bases from V and 4 bases from J, with 8 bases between. CDR3 in amino acids: CASSPSGNEKLFF. CDR3 nucleotide sequence: TGTGCCAGCAGCCCCTCGGGTAATGAAAAACTGTTTTTT.

The chain couples TRBV20-1 to TRBJ2-2; D call uncertain. There are 11 residues in the CDR3. CDR1 is DFQATT, CDR2 SNEGSKA, per germline (reference sequence). V was cut by 6 bases and J by 5 bases, with 7 bases left in between. The CDR3 is CSATETGELFF. In nucleotides, the CDR3 is TGCAGTGCCACAGAGACCGGGGAGCTGTTTTTT.

The chain couples TRBV18 to TRBJ2-2, with a weak D call TRBD2 (6 bases). The germline gives CDR1 KGHSH, CDR2 LQKENI. The V end was cut by 2 bases, the J end by 0 bases, with 16 bases between. This CDR3 is built from 18 residues. CDR3 amino acids: CASSPKERVTTNTGELFF. The CDR3 DNA reads TGTGCCAGCTCACCAAAGGAGCGGGTGACTACGAACACCGGGGAGCTGTTTTTT.

Concerning this clone itself: One end of the junction varies from germline; a read error may be responsible. V usage is TRBV4-3 and J usage is TRBJ2-1; TRBD2 matches at 7 bases. The CDR3 consists of 17 residues. CDR1 and CDR2 (germline): LGHNA, YSLEER. CDR3: CASGQEGASGSYNEQFF. CDR3 sequence (DNA): TGCGCCAGCGGCCAAGAGGGCGCTAGCGGATCATACAATGAGCAGTTCTTC.

The genes are TRBV5-1 and TRBJ2-7, with 11 nucleotides matching TRBD1. The CDR3 extends over 20 amino acids. The germline CDR1 and CDR2 sequences are SGHRS and YFSETQ. V gave up 1 base and J gave up 2 bases; unmatched junction bases: 17. CDR3 sequence reads: CASSLPRTGTGGDKTYEQYF. In DNA, the CDR3 is TGCGCCAGCAGCTTGCCCCGTACAGGGACAGGGGGAGACAAGACCTACGAGCAGTACTTC. Full variable domain (missing parts from reference TRBV5-1 and TRBJ2-7): KAGVTQTPRYLIKTRGQQVTLSCSPISGHRSVSWYQQTPGQGLQFLFEYFSETQRNKGNFPGRFSGRQFSNSRSEMNVSTLELGDSALYLCASSLPRTGTGGDKTYEQYFGPGTRLTVT.

V is TRBV5-4 and J is TRBJ2-7, with 9 bases identical to TRBD1. The CDR3 covers 15 residues. After removal of 5 bases from V and 3 bases from J, the junction contained 9 bases not matched to a gene. Germline-derived CDR1 and CDR2 are SGHNT and YYREEE (reference sequence). CDR3 region: CASRDGTGTDYEQYF. The CDR3 DNA follows: TGTGCCAGCAGGGATGGGACAGGGACCGACTACGAGCAGTACTTC.

This chain connects TRBV7-9 to TRBJ1-2; tentatively, D is TRBD1 (5 bases). V was pared by 1 base and J by 2 bases, with 11 bases between. CDR1 and CDR2 from the germline V gene are SEHNR and FQNEAQ (reference sequence). There are 15 residues in the CDR3. CDR3 amino acids: CASSLGSGRNYGYTF. The CDR3 region has the DNA TGTGCCAGCAGCTTAGGGTCAGGGAGGAACTATGGCTACACCTTC.

The V call is TRBV10-3, the J call TRBJ1-1; possible D gene TRBD1, 5 bases. The germline V gene encodes CDR1 ENHRY and CDR2 SYGVKD. Trimming took off 5 bases at V and 0 bases at J, with 13 bases between the two ends. This CDR3 spans 15 amino acids. The CDR3 DNA reads TGTGCCATCAGTATCAGACAGAGTTTGAACACTGAAGCTTTCTTT. Translation gives CAISIRQSLNTEAFF.

This chain joins TRBV30 and TRBJ2-7; weak D call: TRBD1 (6 bases). CDR1 is GTSNPN, CDR2 SVGIG, per germline (reference sequence). This CDR3 spans 12 amino acids. Trimming removed 4 bases at V and 6 bases at J, with 13 bases between. CDR3 sequence reads: CAWTRGSGEQYF. CDR3 bases: TGTGCCTGGACCAGGGGATCGGGCGAGCAGTACTTC.

This clone has just a few counts. The chain joins TRBV4-3 to TRBJ2-3, with a weak D call TRBD2 (6 bases). Germline CDR1 is LGHNA and CDR2 is YSLEER. CDR3 length equals 13 residues. Trimming pared 4 bases from V and 6 bases from J, leaving 11 bases between. CDR3 sequence reads: CASSPRRGDTQYF. In DNA form, the CDR3 reads TGCGCCAGCAGCCCCCGACGGGGGGATACGCAGTATTTT.